The source of this T cell receptor (beta chain) is a study of cytomegalovirus exposure and HLA in healthy donors. Notes on the study in general: In vitro work confirmed that three CMV-associated chains recognize CMV antigens.

A remark on this clone: Its antigen remains unidentified.

CDR3 length: 13 amino acids. Trimming took off 5 bases at V and 1 base at J, with 11 bases between the two ends. Germline V CDR1 and CDR2: SQVTM, ANQGSEA. Profiling relied on immunoSEQ multiplex PCR, and the TCRdb table lists in-frame clones only, not all of them. This repertoire shows roughly 280,000 clones, roughly 85% found once; its top ten account for 1%. This clonotype was obtained from a woman younger than 30 in good health and CMV-seronegative. V and J are TRBV29-1 and TRBJ1-1; the D is unclear. Sequences were obtained from PBMCs. CDR3 protein: CSVSHGENTEAFF. In nucleotides, the CDR3 is TGCAGCGTTTCTCACGGGGAGAACACTGAAGCTTTCTTT.